This section outlines one T cell receptor (beta chain) sequence together with its context. The antigen is not known. This entry belongs to a study of graft-versus-host responses after intestinal transplantation. Overall study: Transplant recipients had multivisceral, liver-intestinal, or isolated intestinal grafts. For approximately 3 years after anti-thymocyte globulin induction, all recipients took tacrolimus and steroids. Study findings and constraints: Peak circulating GvH clone levels were associated with early post-transplant HvG declines. GvH clones occurred in recipient marrow; some first appeared in ileum or blood.

Generated by immunoSEQ multiplex PCR, the TCRdb table keeps only in-frame clones and is missing some. Here the sample spans about 92,000 clones, around nine tenths being singletons. Between the trimmed V and J ends, which lost 2 bases and 4 bases, there was a span of 10 bases. CDR3 length equals 14 residues. CDR1 MNHEY and CDR2 SMNVEV come from the germline V gene (reference sequence). This sample comprised unstimulated CD8+ T cells sorted from spleen or lymph node cells, obtained before intestinal transplant. The receptor comes from a human donor who received an intestinal transplant. This rearrangement joins TRBV27 to TRBJ2-3, with D possibly matching TRBD1 (5 bases). The CDR3 loop reads CASSLPSRADTQYF. CDR3 sequence (DNA): TGTGCCAGCAGTTTACCCAGCAGGGCAGATACGCAGTATTTT.